This T cell receptor (beta chain) was recovered during a study of shared clonotypes between healthy human individuals. Using roughly 200 ng DNA, some 30,000 T cell genomes, the sorted-subset replicate PCRs were run. The data were produced by immunoSEQ multiplex PCR, yet TCRdb's version contains in-frame clones alone and is incomplete. This sample has fewer than 3 million clones; about nine tenths occur once, and the top ten carry roughly 0.34%. Donors were healthy HIV-negative adults without recently reported acute infections or vaccinations. V gave up 1 base and J gave up 3 bases; unmatched junction bases: 2. Germline CDR1 and CDR2: LGHNA and YSLEER. The CDR3 contains 15 residues.

This rearrangement joins TRBV4-3 to TRBJ1-4, with 7 positions matching TRBD1. The source of this sequence is a man younger than 30 in good health. Some clones in this sample may be carry-over from other donors' samples. Sequenced material: naive CD4+ T cells from PBMCs. Indicated subset: CD45RA+ positively selected. CDR3 region: CASSQAGQANEKLFF. The CDR3 coding sequence is TGCGCCAGCAGCCAAGCCGGACAGGCTAATGAAAAACTGTTTTTT.